What follows describes a single T cell receptor beta chain. This sample is drawn from a study of T cell responses to AZD1222 COVID-19 vaccine. Per germline, CDR1 LGHNT and CDR2 FRNRAP. With 6 bases removed from V and 6 bases from J, the gap between germline ends came to 15 bases. The CDR3 is 14 amino acids. Clones were read by immunoSEQ multiplex PCR, and TCRdb kept only the in-frame ones, dropping some. The table has 150,000 to 200,000 clones, around 87% seen once. The sequencing used peripheral blood, collected on day 0 of MenACWY control vaccination. The rearrangement joins TRBV12-5 to TRBJ1-5, with D perhaps TRBD1 (6 bases). The receptor comes from an adult in good health. The DNA for the CDR3 is TGTGCTAGTGGCTCCGAGGAGGGGGGTCAGCCCCAGCATTTT. Translated, it gives CASGSEEGGQPQHF. The variable domain in full, completed from reference TRBV12-5 and TRBJ1-5, reads DARVTQTPRHKVTEMGQEVTMRCQPILGHNTVFWYRQTMMQGLELLAYFRNRAPLDDSGMPKDRFSAEMPDATLATLKIQPSEPRDSAVYFCASGSEEGGQPQHFGDGTRLSIL.